This entry is about one T cell receptor beta chain. Its antigen is not known. The CDR3 runs to 18 residues. Germline trimming cut 5 bases from V and 3 bases from J; bases unmatched to any gene: 14. Germline V gives CDR1 MNHEY, CDR2 SMNVEV (reference sequence). The source of the sample is a study of cytomegalovirus exposure and HLA in healthy donors. Turning to the study itself: Of a few hundred genotyped donors, 81% clustered with self-reported Caucasian donors. General study findings and limits: Owing to their indistinguishability, certain V segments, notably TRBV6-2 and TRBV6-3, were excluded. A later look showed TCR association rates differing by HLA locus, highest for DRB1 and lowest for HLA-C. TCR beta V segments were, for the most part, productive about 87% or about 30% of the time in an earlier analysis.

A multiplex PCR was run with 60 Vbeta primers and 13 Jbeta primers. Sequencing used immunoSEQ multiplex PCR; TCRdb keeps in-frame clones, though not all of them. The repertoire table contains about 200,000 clones. What was sequenced was PBMCs. The receptor's source is a boy between 10 and 17 years old in good health and CMV-seronegative. The rearrangement uses TRBV27 and TRBJ2-5; 11 bases align to TRBD2. The CDR3 DNA reads TGTGCCAGCAGTCCGTACTATGTTACTAGCGGGGGTAAAGAGACCCAGTACTTC. Encoded protein: CASSPYYVTSGGKETQYF.